The source of this T cell receptor beta chain is a study of T cell changes during pregnancy in multiple sclerosis. Sequenced by immunoSEQ multiplex PCR; TCRdb stores in-frame clones only, minus some. The table records some 120,000 clones, less than 97% of them present only once. Looked up from germline, CDR1 is MGHDK and CDR2 is SYGVNS. Trimming took off 4 bases at V and 4 bases at J, with 13 bases between the two ends. CDR3 length: 14 amino acids. As regards this clone: This sample includes further DNA sequences coding for the same CDR3.

The chain carries TRBV25-1 and TRBJ2-5, with D maybe TRBD1 (6 bases). This sequence was found in a female donor with multiple sclerosis, enrolled in a pregnancy study. Sequences were derived from peripheral blood, sampled after pregnancy. The CDR3 bases are TGTGCCAGCAGTGTTCAGGGGTATGGAGAGACCCAGTACTTC. It specifies CASSVQGYGETQYF.